This passage covers 11 T cell receptor beta chains from one sample sequenced in a study of cytomegalovirus exposure and HLA in healthy donors. PCR primers comprised 60 Vbeta and 13 Jbeta primers. Produced via immunoSEQ multiplex PCR; TCRdb's table is partial and in-frame only. The sample carries 150,000 to 200,000 clones, approximately 72% recorded once. Sample: PBMCs. These receptors all stem from a human donor in good health.

This clone has more than one count but fewer than ten. V usage is TRBV5-4 and J usage is TRBJ1-2, with a tentative D call TRBD1 (6 bases). Germline values: CDR1 SGHNT, CDR2 YYREEE (reference sequence). The CDR3 is made up of 17 amino acids. V was cut by 4 bases and J by 4 bases, with 23 bases left in between. The DNA of the CDR3 is TGTGCCAGCAGCATAAATCCCCCCCGGACAGACCTCTATGGCTACACCTTC. Protein product: CASSINPPRTDLYGYTF. The variable domain in full, completed from reference TRBV5-4 and TRBJ1-2, reads ETGVTQSPTHLIKTRGQQVTLRCSSQSGHNTVSWYQQALGQGPQFIFQYYREEENGRGNFPPRFSGLQFPNYSSELNVNALELDDSALYLCASSINPPRTDLYGYTFGSGTRLTVV.

This clone was counted a few times. The chain uses TRBV5-1 and TRBJ2-5, with TRBD2 identical over 8 bases. This CDR3 contains 17 residues. CDR1 and CDR2 (germline): SGHRS, YFSETQ. V shed 0 bases and J 5 bases; nucleotides not matched to a gene: 12. Written as DNA, the CDR3 is TGCGCCAGCAGCTTGGCTTTTAGCGGGGTGTTTTGGGAGACCCAGTACTTC. Protein: CASSLAFSGVFWETQYF.

This clone was observed a handful of times. The chain has TRBV2 and TRBJ2-5; 7 nucleotides line up with TRBD2. Trimming took 4 bases from V and 5 from J; bases not matched to a gene: 7. The CDR3 covers 14 residues. CDR1 and CDR2 (germline): SNHLY, FYNNEI. CDR3 in DNA: TGTGCCAGCAGTGGACAGCGGGGTCGGGAGACCCAGTACTTC. The encoded protein is CASSGQRGRETQYF.

This chain connects TRBV7-2 to TRBJ2-5; TRBD1 matches 10 bases. The CDR3 consists of 16 residues. Losses at the gene ends were 5 bases for V and 5 bases for J; bases not matched to a gene: 11. The germline gives CDR1 SGHTA, CDR2 FQGNSA. For the CDR3, the DNA is TGTGCCAGCAGCCAACTAAGAGACAGGGGGCATGAGACCCAGTACTTC. This encodes CASSQLRDRGHETQYF.

V usage is TRBV4-1 and J usage is TRBJ2-7, with TRBD2 matching over 11 bases. Germline CDR1 is MGHRA and CDR2 is YSYEKL. With V trimmed by 3 bases and J by 6 bases, 7 bases remained unmatched. The CDR3 sequence is 15 residues long. The CDR3 DNA is TGCGCCAGCAGCCAGCTGACTAGCGGGGACCGCGAGCAGTACTTC. It specifies CASSQLTSGDREQYF.

This chain joins TRBV7-2 and TRBJ2-3; a possible D gene is TRBD2 (5 bases). The CDR3 totals 14 residues. In germline, CDR1 is SGHTA, CDR2 FQGNSA. V lost 0 bases and J 8 bases, leaving 12 bases between the germline ends. CDR3 residues: CASSLARGVGTQYF. The CDR3 bases are TGTGCCAGCAGCTTAGCCCGGGGTGTGGGTACGCAGTATTTT.

The CDR3 bases are TGCGCCAGCAGCTCCGGGACAGGGTTTTACAATGAGCAGTTCTTC. Amino acid sequence: CASSSGTGFYNEQFF. The rearrangement links TRBV5-1 to TRBJ2-1, with 9 bases lining up with TRBD1. After removal of 3 bases from V and 4 bases from J, the junction contained 5 bases not matched to a gene. CDR3 size: 15 residues. CDR1 and CDR2 (germline): SGHRS, YFSETQ.

This clone has only a few counts. The rearrangement joins TRBV5-6 to TRBJ1-1; 8 bases agree with TRBD1. This CDR3 is 12 amino acids long. Germline CDR1 SGHDT, CDR2 YYEEEE. Trimming cost V 4 bases and J 7 bases; bases outside gene matches: 3. The CDR3 here is CASSHGTGEAFF. Here the CDR3 DNA reads TGTGCCAGCAGCCATGGGACAGGTGAAGCTTTCTTT.

The rearrangement links TRBV4-1 to TRBJ2-6; D ambiguous. CDR1 MGHRA and CDR2 YSYEKL come from the germline V gene. This CDR3 contains 14 residues. The V gene lost 1 base and the J gene lost 6 bases, with 7 bases spanning the gap. This CDR3 is CASSQGVAANVLTF. The CDR3 DNA reads TGCGCCAGCAGCCAAGGCGTCGCGGCCAACGTCCTGACTTTC.

This clone was recorded a few times. V is TRBV7-6 and J is TRBJ1-1, with D possibly matching TRBD1 (5 bases). The CDR3 has 14 residues. CDR1 is SGHVS and CDR2 is FNYEAQ in the germline V gene. Trimming stripped 2 bases from V and 5 bases from J, with 12 bases between. CDR3 region: CASSLSGIGTEAFF. The DNA for the CDR3 is TGTGCCAGCAGCTTATCAGGGATCGGGACTGAAGCTTTCTTT.

The chain recombines TRBV4-1 with TRBJ1-1; 7 positions match TRBD1. This CDR3 comprises 16 residues. J gave up 0 bases and V 4 bases, and 8 bases lay outside the gene matches. From germline, CDR1 is MGHRA and CDR2 YSYEKL. CDR3 amino acids: CASSPFGTAMNTEAFF. CDR3 coding DNA: TGCGCCAGCAGCCCCTTTGGGACAGCAATGAACACTGAAGCTTTCTTT.